This TCR beta chain was sequenced for a study of CD4+ T cells in melanoma. General study findings and limits: A reported correlation linked neoantigen-specific CD4+ T cells to CD8+, macrophage and B cell function.

The germline V and J ends were trimmed by 1 base and 1 base, with 5 bases remaining between them. The CDR3 has 13 residues. The V gene's germline CDR1 is SGHRS and CDR2 YFSETQ. Comment on this clone: The target antigen is unknown.

Assay used: immunoSEQ multiplex PCR; TCRdb lists only in-frame clones, some missing. The sample lists fewer than 150,000 clones; about nine tenths were seen once. V and J are TRBV5-1 and TRBJ1-1; the D is unclear. This receptor was taken from a human donor with melanoma. Written as DNA, the CDR3 is TGCGCCAGCAGCTTGCCAGGGAACACTGAAGCTTTCTTT. It is translated as CASSLPGNTEAFF.